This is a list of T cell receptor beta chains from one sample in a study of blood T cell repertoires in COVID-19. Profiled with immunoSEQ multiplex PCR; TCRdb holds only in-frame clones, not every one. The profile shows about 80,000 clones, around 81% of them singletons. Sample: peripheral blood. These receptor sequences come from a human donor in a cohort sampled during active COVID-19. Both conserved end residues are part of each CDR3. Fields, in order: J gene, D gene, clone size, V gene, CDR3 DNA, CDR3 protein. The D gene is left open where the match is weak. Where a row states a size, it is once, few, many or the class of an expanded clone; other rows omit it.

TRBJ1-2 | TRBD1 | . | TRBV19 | TGTGCCAGTAGTTCGCAGGGGGCGCCCGGCTACACCTTC | CASSSQGAPGYTF
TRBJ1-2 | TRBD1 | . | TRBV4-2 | TGTGCCAGCAGCTTTGCGAAGGGACAGGGACACTATGGCTACACCTTC | CASSFAKGQGHYGYTF
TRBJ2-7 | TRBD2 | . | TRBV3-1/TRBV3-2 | TGTGCCAGCAGCCCCCGCAGCGGGACCTACGAGCAGTACTTC | CASSPRSGTYEQYF
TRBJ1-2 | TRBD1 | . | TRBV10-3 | TGTGCCATCAGCCGACAGGGAAGCTTGGAAGGCTACACCTTC | CAISRQGSLEGYTF
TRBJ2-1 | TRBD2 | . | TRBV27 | TGTGCCAGCCACCGCGAACGGGGCGGGAGGGACAATGAGCAGTTCTTC | CASHRERGGRDNEQFF
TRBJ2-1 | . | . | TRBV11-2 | TGTGCCAGCAGCATTAGCGGACTAAGGAACAATGAGCAGTTCTTC | CASSISGLRNNEQFF
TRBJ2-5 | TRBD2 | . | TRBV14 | TGTGCCAGCAGCCACGGACTAGCGGCTAAGACCCAGTACTTC | CASSHGLAAKTQYF
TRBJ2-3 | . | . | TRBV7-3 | TGTGCCAGCAGCCCGGAGGGGATGGGGACAGATACGCAGTATTTT | CASSPEGMGTDTQYF
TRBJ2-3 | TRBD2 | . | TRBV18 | TGTGCCAGCTCCGCAAGCGGGACCGACACAGATACGCAGTATTTT | CASSASGTDTDTQYF
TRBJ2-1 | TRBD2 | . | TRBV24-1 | TGTGCCACAGGGACTAGCGGGAGGGCGTCCTACAATGAGCAGTTCTTC | CATGTSGRASYNEQFF
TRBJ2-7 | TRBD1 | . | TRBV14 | TGTGCCAGCAGACAACAGGGGGCCTACGAGCAGTACTTC | CASRQQGAYEQYF
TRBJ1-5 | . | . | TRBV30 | TGTGCCTGGAGTGGAGGGCTTAATGAGCCCCAGCATTTT | CAWSGGLNEPQHF
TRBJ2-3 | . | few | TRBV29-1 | TGCAGCGACGAGGGCAGTTCTAGCACAGATACGCAGTATTTT | CSDEGSSSTDTQYF
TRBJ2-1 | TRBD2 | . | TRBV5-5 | TGTGCCAGCAGCTTAAAACTAGCGGAAAATGAGCAGTTCTTC | CASSLKLAENEQFF
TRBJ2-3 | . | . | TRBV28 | TGTGCCACCAGACGGGGAAACACAGATACGCAGTATTTT | CATRRGNTDTQYF